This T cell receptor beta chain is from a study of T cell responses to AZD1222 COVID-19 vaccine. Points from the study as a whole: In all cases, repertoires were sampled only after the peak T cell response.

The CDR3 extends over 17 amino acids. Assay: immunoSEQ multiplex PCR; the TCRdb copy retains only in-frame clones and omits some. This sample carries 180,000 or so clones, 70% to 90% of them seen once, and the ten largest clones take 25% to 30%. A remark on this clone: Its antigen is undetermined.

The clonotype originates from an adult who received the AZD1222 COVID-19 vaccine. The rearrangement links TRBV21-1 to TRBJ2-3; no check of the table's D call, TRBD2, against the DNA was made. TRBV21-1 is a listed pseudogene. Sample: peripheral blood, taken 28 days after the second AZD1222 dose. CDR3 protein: CASSKNSSDLAGGTQYF. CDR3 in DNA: TGTGCCAGCAGCAAAAACTCTAGCGACCTCGCGGGGGGTACGCAGTATTTT.